The T cell receptor (beta chain) under discussion was sequenced for a study of T cell changes during pregnancy in multiple sclerosis. TCRdb's copy holds only in-frame clones and misses some; the assay was immunoSEQ multiplex PCR. The sample includes around 30,000 clones, about nine tenths of them seen just once. V lost 4 bases, J lost 7 bases, and 6 bases stayed unmatched. Per germline, CDR1 KGHSH and CDR2 LQKENI. The CDR3 covers 15 residues. The sequenced sample was CD8+ T cells from peripheral blood mononuclear cells, obtained before pregnancy. The clonotype comes from a female donor with multiple sclerosis, enrolled in a pregnancy study. The chain combines TRBV18 with TRBJ1-6; 8 bases agree with TRBD1. The CDR3 is CASSRPGQENSPLHF. DNA of the CDR3: TGTGCCAGCTCACGACCGGGACAGGAGAATTCACCCCTCCACTTT. The entire variable domain, with the rest obtained from reference TRBV18 and TRBJ1-6, is as follows: NAGVMQNPRHLVRRRGQEARLRCSPMKGHSHVYWYRQLPEEGLKFMVYLQKENIIDESGMPKERFSAEFPKEGPSILRIQQVVRGDSAAYFCASSRPGQENSPLHFGNGTRLTVT.